This T cell receptor beta chain comes out of a study of T cells in Graves' hyperthyroidism and ophthalmopathy. General study points: Blood samples included most of the expanded thyroid clonotypes exceeding 0.001. For ophthalmopathy, model prediction preceded onset by a median about 6.4 months.

Uncontrolled infection, other autoimmune disease, pregnancy and lactation each barred patients from inclusion. The diagnostic basis comprised clinical symptoms, serum thyroxine and TRAb, thyroid ultrasound and orbital computed tomography. Trimming cost V 4 bases and J 5 bases; bases outside gene matches: 8. The CDR3 contains 15 residues. Authors of the study amplified TCR beta CDR3 regions from RNA transcripts. The TCR CDR3 was amplified in a first-round RT-PCR using the HTBI primer set. TCRdb independently ran MiXCR on the multiplex PCR reads; one entry per CDR3 protein. The sample consists of 550,000 to 800,000 distinct CDR3 sequences, less than 20% of them appearing once. The table lists this clonotype with many counts. Its antigen is unknown.

The sequence was collected from a man younger than 30 with Graves' hyperthyroidism. Sequencing was performed on blood. This chain links TRBV12-3 or TRBV12-4 with TRBJ2-5; 9 bases are shared with TRBD1. The CDR3 DNA sequence: TGTGCCAGCAGTTCCCTGACAGGGGGTGAGGAGACCCAGTACTTC. It is translated as CASSSLTGGEETQYF.